The 28 T cell receptor beta chains below all came from one sample that was sequenced in a study of molecular identifiers for immune sequencing clone quantification (dated by TCRdb to 2016 to 2019). Library preparation was by PCR. These reads were obtained on an Illumina HiSeq 4000. Clones were called with MiXCR by TCRdb after fastp trimmed the public reads at Q25, and only in-frame beta chains were retained. Each CDR3 protein gets just one entry, which takes the most common genes and DNA from the rows behind it. This sample is represented by about 320,000 distinct CDR3 sequences; around a fifth of them were singletons. The top ten constitute approximately 0.8% of the sample. What was sequenced was naive CD8+ T cells from blood, with Jurkat cell RNA spiked in. The cell subset or site label for this specimen denotes: FACS-sorted CD8+CD4-CCR7+CD45RA+ naive T cells. Receptors originate from a human donor in good health. Some libraries in this study had Jurkat cell RNA spiked in.

This clonotype turned up a few times. V and J are TRBV28 and TRBJ1-4; possibly TRBD1 for D (5 bases). V shed 8 bases and J shed 1 base, with 8 bases lying between them. This CDR3 spans 13 amino acids. CDR1 and CDR2 from the germline V gene are MDHEN and SYDVKM. This CDR3 is CASGDQTNEKLFF. The DNA of the CDR3 is TGTGCCAGCGGGGACCAAACTAATGAAAAACTGTTTTTT.

This clonotype was seen more than once but under ten times. The V and J genes are TRBV30 and TRBJ1-2; TRBD1 is a possible D gene (6 bases). Deletions cut 6 bases from V and 2 bases from J, with 13 bases between. CDR3 length: 13 residues. Germline V lookup: CDR1 GTSNPN, CDR2 SVGIG (reference sequence). In DNA, the CDR3 is TGTGCCTGCCCTAACACAGGGAACTATGGCTACACCTTC. Protein sequence: CACPNTGNYGYTF.

This clonotype has at least ten counts. The chain joins TRBV6-6 to TRBJ2-7; possibly TRBD2 for D (5 bases). Trimming stripped 1 base from V and 2 bases from J, with 6 bases between. There are 13 residues in the CDR3. The germline V gene encodes CDR1 MNHNY and CDR2 SVGAGI (reference sequence). CDR3 coding DNA: TGTGCCAGCAGTTACTGGGAGCCCTACGAGCAGTACTTC. Protein: CASSYWEPYEQYF.

Note on this clonotype: At one of its ends the junction is not consistent with the germline gene, which may arise from a read error. The chain couples TRBV9 to TRBJ2-3; 7 bases align to TRBD2. The CDR3 totals 15 residues. Germline values: CDR1 SGDLS, CDR2 YYNGEE. CDR3 DNA: TGTGCCGGCAGCGTAGGTGCGGGAGACGCGGATACGCAGTATTTT. Its translation: CAGSVGAGDADTQYF.

A remark on this clonotype: The conserved phenylalanine or tryptophan is not found at the CDR3 terminus, so this likely reflects a read error. The chain is built from TRBV2 and TRBJ2-1, with D possibly being TRBD1 or TRBD2 (6 bases each). Germline CDR1 reads SNHLY; CDR2 reads FYNNEI. The CDR3 consists of 14 residues. Trimming stripped 7 bases from V and 4 bases from J, with 14 bases between. The CDR3 DNA sequence: TGTGCCAGCATCGAGGGGGGTGGATACAATGAGCAGTTCCTC. Amino acid sequence: CASIEGGGYNEQFL.

This clonotype was picked up many times. The J gene is TRBJ2-7, the V gene TRBV20-1; TRBD2 matches at 10 bases. V trimming: 6 bases; J trimming: 5 bases; junction bases outside the gene matches: 13. This CDR3 contains 15 residues. CDR1 and CDR2 (germline): DFQATT, SNEGSKA (reference sequence). CDR3 in amino acids: CSALDSGLAPDEQYF. CDR3 DNA: TGCAGTGCCTTAGACTCGGGACTAGCGCCGGACGAGCAGTACTTC.

With regard to this clonotype: A single base separates this from a much larger clone, so it may be a read error. The CDR3 ends on some other residue instead of the conserved phenylalanine or tryptophan, so this is likely a read error. The V and J genes are TRBV7-2 and TRBJ2-3; D not resolved. V dropped 1 base and J dropped 2 bases, with 10 bases sitting between them. The CDR3 is 15 residues long. Germline V gives CDR1 SGHTA, CDR2 FQGNSA. The CDR3 sequence: CASSLVVASTDTQYS. The CDR3 DNA is TGTGCCAGCAGCTTAGTTGTCGCATCCACAGATACGCAGTATTCT.

This clonotype has ten or more counts. The rearrangement links TRBV19 to TRBJ1-1; TRBD1 is a possible D gene (5 bases). Per the germline V gene, CDR1 is LNHDA and CDR2 is SQIVND (reference sequence). The CDR3 contains 14 residues. Trimming removed 7 bases from V and 4 bases from J, with 16 bases in between. The DNA of the CDR3 is TGTGCCAGTACCCACGGGGGGTTGGTCACTGAAGCTTTCTTT. Translation gives CASTHGGLVTEAFF.

This rearrangement joins TRBV11-2 to TRBJ2-2; 8 bases line up with TRBD1. The trim removed 4 bases at V and 3 bases at J, leaving 4 bases unmatched. There are 15 residues in the CDR3. From germline, CDR1 is SGHAT and CDR2 FQNNGV. The CDR3 nucleotides are TGTGCCAGCAGCTCAGGGGGCGCCGACACCGGGGAGCTGTTTTTT. Its translation is CASSSGGADTGELFF.

The chain is built from TRBV10-3 and TRBJ1-6, with D tentatively TRBD1 (5 bases). This CDR3 spans 15 amino acids. Trimming removed 3 bases from V and 7 bases from J, with 13 bases in between. CDR1 ENHRY and CDR2 SYGVKD come from the germline V gene. As DNA, the CDR3 is TGTGCCATCAGTGATCCAGGGAACGGAAATTCACCCCTCCACTTT. Its translation: CAISDPGNGNSPLHF.

Details on this clonotype: A read error may explain this, as a much larger clone is one base away. V gene TRBV7-9 combines with J gene TRBJ1-6; 9 nucleotides match TRBD1. The J segment lost 8 bases and the V segment lost 0 bases, leaving 2 bases of the junction unmatched. Germline V lookup: CDR1 SEHNR, CDR2 FQNEAQ (reference sequence). The CDR3 spans 15 residues. In DNA form, the CDR3 reads TGTGCCAGCAGCTTAGCGGACAGGGGTGATTCACCCCTCCACTTT. Amino acids: CASSLADRGDSPLHF.

Comment on this clonotype: Mismatch with germline at one junction end may stem from a read error. The CDR3 loop reads CASRRGGANTEASF. The CDR3 DNA is TGTGCCAGCCGCCGGGGGGGGGCCAACACTGAAGCTTCCTTT. The chain uses TRBV27 and TRBJ1-1; D is perhaps TRBD1 (6 bases). CDR1 MNHEY and CDR2 SMNVEV come from the germline V gene (reference sequence). The CDR3 is 14 amino acids.

This clonotype was detected many times. This chain joins TRBV6-5 and TRBJ2-7, with 14 bases lining up with TRBD2. The germline V gene has CDR1 MNHEY and CDR2 SVGAGI. This CDR3 region has 14 residues. Trimming took 4 bases from V and 6 from J; bases not matched to a gene: 2. The DNA of the CDR3 is TGTGCCAGCAGTTCGGGGACTAGCGGGAGCGAGCAGTACTTC. Its protein is CASSSGTSGSEQYF.

There are many counts of this clonotype. The rearrangement links TRBV6-2 or TRBV6-3 to TRBJ1-5; D gene ambiguous. Germline loops: CDR1 MNHEY, CDR2 SVGEGT. The V end was cut by 6 bases, the J end by 0 bases, with 12 bases between. This CDR3 contains 15 residues. The CDR3 DNA sequence: TGTGCCAGCAGCACCCTCAGCGATAGCAATCAGCCCCAGCATTTT. This gives the protein CASSTLSDSNQPQHF.

This clonotype has a count of ten or more. The chain joins TRBV4-1 to TRBJ2-7, with 7 bases that match TRBD2. This CDR3 is 16 amino acids long. With 0 bases clipped from V and 0 bases from J, the junction kept 5 bases outside the gene matches. Germline values: CDR1 MGHRA, CDR2 YSYEKL. The CDR3 DNA is TGCGCCAGCAGCCAAGATGGGGGGGTGAGCTCCTACGAGCAGTACTTC. Protein product: CASSQDGGVSSYEQYF.

The sample holds many counts of this clonotype. This sequence joins TRBV4-1 and TRBJ1-1; D not resolved. V was shortened by 4 bases and J by 2 bases, with 14 bases between the two germline ends. The V gene's germline CDR1 is MGHRA and CDR2 YSYEKL. This CDR3 has 15 amino acids. The CDR3 DNA follows: TGCGCCAGCAGCCTCAATCAAGGCAGTAACACTGAAGCTTTCTTT. Encoded protein: CASSLNQGSNTEAFF.

This clonotype was detected ten times or more. This chain joins TRBV5-4 and TRBJ1-6; 7 bases fit TRBD1. Germline CDR1 is SGHNT and CDR2 is YYREEE (reference sequence). CDR3 length equals 19 residues. Trimming took 0 bases from V and 8 from J; bases not matched to a gene: 17. The CDR3 coding sequence is TGTGCCAGCAGCTTGGGAATCCGGGACAGACTTTATCTGGATTCACCCCTCCACTTT. Translation: CASSLGIRDRLYLDSPLHF.

On this clonotype itself: A single base separates this from a much larger clone, so it may be a read error. V is TRBV2 and J is TRBJ2-7; 7 bases agree with TRBD2. This CDR3 has 15 amino acids. With 2 bases clipped from V and 2 bases from J, the junction kept 6 bases outside the gene matches. CDR1 is SNHLY, CDR2 FYNNEI, per germline. CDR3: CASSERFGGTYEQYF. The CDR3 DNA reads as TGTGCCAGCAGTGAACGGTTCGGGGGGACCTACGAGCAGTACTTC.

The table lists this clonotype with many counts. V gene TRBV3-1 combines with J gene TRBJ1-1; maybe TRBD1 (6 bases). V was clipped by 0 bases and J by 3 bases, with 8 bases between them. This CDR3 has 14 residues. Germline V CDR1 and CDR2: LGHDT, YNNKEL (reference sequence). CDR3 nucleotide sequence: TGTGCCAGCAGCCAAGATAGGGGGGACACTGAAGCTTTCTTT. Residues: CASSQDRGDTEAFF.

A remark on this clonotype: A much larger clone differs by one base, so this may be a read error. The chain has TRBV6-2 or TRBV6-3 and TRBJ1-1; no clear D. The V end was cut by 7 bases, the J end by 7 bases, with 22 bases between. The germline gives CDR1 MNHEY, CDR2 SVGEGT. The CDR3 spans 15 residues. The CDR3 loop is CASILAGEGRHEAFF. Here the CDR3 DNA reads TGTGCCAGCATTCTCGCTGGGGAGGGCAGACATGAAGCTTTCTTT.

A note on this clonotype: This may stem from a read error, because a much larger clone lies one nucleotide away. V usage is TRBV7-2 and J usage is TRBJ1-5; the match to TRBD1 covers 9 bases. Trimming removed 4 bases from V and 5 bases from J; junction bases left unmatched: 6. This CDR3 is built from 15 residues. Germline V gene lookup returns CDR1 SGHTA and CDR2 FQGNSA. The CDR3 nucleotides are TGTGCCAGCAGCTCGGACAGGGGAGGCGATCAGCCCCAGCATTTT. Translated: CASSSDRGGDQPQHF.

The sample holds many counts of this clonotype. The chain has TRBV25-1 and TRBJ1-6, with D uncertain. Germline CDR1 MGHDK, CDR2 SYGVNS. Trimming stripped 5 bases from V and 9 bases from J, with 8 bases between. The length of the CDR3 is 12 residues. DNA for the CDR3: TGTGCCAGCAGTTACGTTGGTTCACCCCTCCACTTT. Translated, it gives CASSYVGSPLHF.

This clonotype was observed at least ten times. The V gene is TRBV7-2, the J gene TRBJ2-5, with TRBD2 matching over 7 bases. Germline lookup yields CDR1 SGHTA and CDR2 FQGNSA. J lost 4 bases, V lost 1 base, and 6 bases had no gene match. This CDR3 has 15 amino acids. CDR3 sequence: CASSLDGGSGETQYF. The CDR3 DNA follows: TGTGCCAGCAGCTTAGATGGCGGGAGCGGAGAGACCCAGTACTTC.

The chain joins TRBV27 to TRBJ2-3; D gene ambiguous. Trimming took off 5 bases at V and 1 base at J, with 13 bases between the two ends. This CDR3 is built from 15 residues. The germline V gene encodes CDR1 MNHEY and CDR2 SMNVEV (reference sequence). The CDR3 nucleotides read TGTGCCAGCAGTCGTACTCGTGCGGGCACAGATACGCAGTATTTT. As protein: CASSRTRAGTDTQYF.

This clonotype has a count of ten or more. The chain couples TRBV13 to TRBJ2-3; TRBD2 matches 13 bases. Germline CDR1 is PRHDT and CDR2 is FYEKMQ (reference sequence). The CDR3 consists of 17 residues. The V segment lost 5 bases and the J segment 0 bases; nucleotides outside the gene matches: 5. CDR3 bases: TGTGCCAGCAGCGGGACTAGCGGGGAACCGAGCACAGATACGCAGTATTTT. Translating gives CASSGTSGEPSTDTQYF.

This clonotype was recorded many times. The genes are TRBV7-6 and TRBJ1-3; D is unresolved. Germline CDR1 SGHVS, CDR2 FNYEAQ. The CDR3 extends over 12 amino acids. The V end lost 5 bases, the J end lost 3 bases, and 5 bases lay between the germline ends. CDR3 in DNA: TGTGCCAGCAGCGCCGGTGGAAACACCATATATTTT. This sequence encodes CASSAGGNTIYF.

This clonotype showed up many times. This rearrangement joins TRBV10-3 to TRBJ2-5, with 7 bases lining up with TRBD1. The junction had 5 bases not matched to a gene; V was cut back by 10 bases and J by 3 bases. The CDR3 covers 12 residues. The germline CDR1 and CDR2 sequences are ENHRY and SYGVKD. The CDR3 sequence is CATRQGEETQYF. The DNA of the CDR3 is TGTGCCACCAGACAGGGAGAAGAGACCCAGTACTTC.

This clonotype showed up just a few times. The chain combines TRBV6-2 or TRBV6-3 with TRBJ1-4, with 9 bases fitting TRBD1. V lost 10 bases, J lost 0 bases, and 15 bases stayed unmatched. CDR3 length: 18 amino acids. Germline V gene sequence: CDR1 MNHEY, CDR2 SVGEGT. The CDR3 DNA reads TGTGCCACCGAGTCCGGGACAGGGAACTTTGCAACTAATGAAAAACTGTTTTTT. Translated, it gives CATESGTGNFATNEKLFF.